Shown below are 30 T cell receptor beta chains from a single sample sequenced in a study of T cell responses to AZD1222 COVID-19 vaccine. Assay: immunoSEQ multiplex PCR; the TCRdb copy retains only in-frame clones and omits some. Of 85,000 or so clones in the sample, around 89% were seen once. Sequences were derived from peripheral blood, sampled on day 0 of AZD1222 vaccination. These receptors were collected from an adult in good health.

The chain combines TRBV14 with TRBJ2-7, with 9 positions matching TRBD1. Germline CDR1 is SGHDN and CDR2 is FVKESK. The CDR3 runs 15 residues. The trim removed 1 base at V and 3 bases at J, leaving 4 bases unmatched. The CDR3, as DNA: TGTGCCAGCAGCCAAGGCGGGACAGGGATCTACGAGCAGTACTTC. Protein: CASSQGGTGIYEQYF.

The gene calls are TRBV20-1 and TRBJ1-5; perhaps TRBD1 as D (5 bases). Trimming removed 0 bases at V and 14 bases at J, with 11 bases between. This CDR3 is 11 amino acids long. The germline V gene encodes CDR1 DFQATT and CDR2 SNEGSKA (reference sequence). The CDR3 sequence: CSARDSGGEHF. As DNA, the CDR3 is TGCAGTGCTAGAGATTCGGGGGGGGAGCATTTT.

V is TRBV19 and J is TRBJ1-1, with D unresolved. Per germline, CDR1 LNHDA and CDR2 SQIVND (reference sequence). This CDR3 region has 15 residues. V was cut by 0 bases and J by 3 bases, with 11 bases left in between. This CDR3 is CASSIEATGYTEAFF. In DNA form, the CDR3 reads TGTGCCAGTAGTATAGAAGCTACGGGCTACACTGAAGCTTTCTTT. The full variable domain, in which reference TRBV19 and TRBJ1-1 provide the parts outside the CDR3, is DGGITQSPKYLFRKEGQNVTLSCEQNLNHDAMYWYRQDPGQGLRLIYYSQIVNDFQKGDIAEGYSVSREKKESFPLTVTSAQKNPTAFYLCASSIEATGYTEAFFGQGTRLTVV.

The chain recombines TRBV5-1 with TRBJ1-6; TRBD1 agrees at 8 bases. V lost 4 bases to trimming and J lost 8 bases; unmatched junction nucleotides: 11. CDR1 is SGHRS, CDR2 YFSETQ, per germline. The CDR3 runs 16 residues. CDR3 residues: CASSRQGQGKDSPLHF. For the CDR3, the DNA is TGCGCCAGCAGCCGCCAAGGACAGGGAAAGGATTCACCCCTCCACTTT. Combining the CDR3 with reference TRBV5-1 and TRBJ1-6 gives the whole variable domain KAGVTQTPRYLIKTRGQQVTLSCSPISGHRSVSWYQQTPGQGLQFLFEYFSETQRNKGNFPGRFSGRQFSNSRSEMNVSTLELGDSALYLCASSRQGQGKDSPLHFGNGTRLTVT.

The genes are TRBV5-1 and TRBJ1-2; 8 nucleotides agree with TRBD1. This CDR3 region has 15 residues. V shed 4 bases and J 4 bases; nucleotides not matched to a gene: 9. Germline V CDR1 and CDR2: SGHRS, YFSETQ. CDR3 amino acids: CASSPAGQGVYGYTF. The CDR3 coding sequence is TGCGCCAGCAGCCCAGCCGGACAGGGCGTCTATGGCTACACCTTC.

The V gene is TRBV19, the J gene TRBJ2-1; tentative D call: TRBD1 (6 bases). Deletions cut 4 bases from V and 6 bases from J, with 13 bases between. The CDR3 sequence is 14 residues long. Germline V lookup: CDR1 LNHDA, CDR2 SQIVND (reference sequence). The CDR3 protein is CASSTLQGFNEQFF. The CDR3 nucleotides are TGTGCCAGTAGTACCTTACAGGGTTTCAATGAGCAGTTCTTC.

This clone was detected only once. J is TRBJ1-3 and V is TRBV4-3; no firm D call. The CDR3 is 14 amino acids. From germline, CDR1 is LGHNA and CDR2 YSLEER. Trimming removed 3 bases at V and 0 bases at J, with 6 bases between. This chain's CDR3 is CASSQSLSGNTIYF. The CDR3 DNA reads TGCGCCAGCAGCCAGTCCCTCTCTGGAAACACCATATATTTT.

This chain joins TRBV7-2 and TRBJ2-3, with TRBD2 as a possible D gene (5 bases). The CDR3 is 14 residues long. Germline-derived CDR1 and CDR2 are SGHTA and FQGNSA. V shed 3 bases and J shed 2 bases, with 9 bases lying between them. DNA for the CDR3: TGTGCCAGCAGCTTGAGGGTGTTCACAGATACGCAGTATTTT. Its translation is CASSLRVFTDTQYF.

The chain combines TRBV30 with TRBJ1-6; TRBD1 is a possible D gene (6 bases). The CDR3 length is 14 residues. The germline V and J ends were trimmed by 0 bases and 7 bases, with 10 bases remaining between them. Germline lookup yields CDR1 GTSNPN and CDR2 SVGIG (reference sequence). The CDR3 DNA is TGTGCCTGGAGTGTTTCAGGGACAAATTCACCCCTCCACTTT. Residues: CAWSVSGTNSPLHF.

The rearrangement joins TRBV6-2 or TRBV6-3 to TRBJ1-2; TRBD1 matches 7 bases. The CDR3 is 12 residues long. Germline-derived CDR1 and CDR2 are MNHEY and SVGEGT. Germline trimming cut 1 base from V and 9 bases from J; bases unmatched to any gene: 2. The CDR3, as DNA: TGTGCCAGCAGTTACTTACAGGGGAGCTACACCTTC. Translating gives CASSYLQGSYTF.

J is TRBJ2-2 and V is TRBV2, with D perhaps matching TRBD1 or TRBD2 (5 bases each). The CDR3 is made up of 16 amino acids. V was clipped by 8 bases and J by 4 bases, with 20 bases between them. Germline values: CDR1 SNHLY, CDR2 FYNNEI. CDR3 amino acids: CASQSGTVASTGELFF. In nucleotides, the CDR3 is TGTGCCAGCCAGTCTGGGACGGTCGCAAGCACCGGGGAGCTGTTTTTT.

The CDR3 nucleotides read TGTGCCAGCAGACTTATGGGAATGGCTAACAATCAGCCCCAGCATTTT. It is translated as CASRLMGMANNQPQHF. The chain employs TRBV28 and TRBJ1-5; D is unclear. Trimming took off 6 bases at V and 3 bases at J, with 18 bases between the two ends. The length of the CDR3 is 16 residues. The germline CDR1 and CDR2 sequences are MDHEN and SYDVKM. The whole variable domain, remainder taken from reference TRBV28 and TRBJ1-5, is DVKVTQSSRYLVKRTGEKVFLECVQDMDHENMFWYRQDPGLGLRLIYFSYDVKMKEKGDIPEGYSVSREKKERFSLILESASTNQTSMYLCASRLMGMANNQPQHFGDGTRLSIL.

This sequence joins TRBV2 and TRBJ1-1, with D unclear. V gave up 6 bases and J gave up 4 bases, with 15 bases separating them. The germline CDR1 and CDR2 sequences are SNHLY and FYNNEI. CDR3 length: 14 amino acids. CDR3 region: CASRDKKGPTEAFF. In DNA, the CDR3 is TGTGCCAGCAGGGATAAAAAGGGCCCCACTGAAGCTTTCTTT.

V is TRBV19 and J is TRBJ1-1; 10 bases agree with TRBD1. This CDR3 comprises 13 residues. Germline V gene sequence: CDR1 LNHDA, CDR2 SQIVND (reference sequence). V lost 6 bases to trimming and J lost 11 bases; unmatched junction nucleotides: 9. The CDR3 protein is CASRDRGVLSAFF. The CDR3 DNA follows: TGTGCCAGTAGGGACAGGGGGGTGCTATCGGCTTTCTTT.

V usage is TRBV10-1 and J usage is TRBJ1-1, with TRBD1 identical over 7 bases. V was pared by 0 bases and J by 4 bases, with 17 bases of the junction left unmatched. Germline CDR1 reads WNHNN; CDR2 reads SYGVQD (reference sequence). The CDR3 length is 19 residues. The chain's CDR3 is CASSESRRGLTRFATEAFF. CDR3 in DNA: TGCGCCAGCAGTGAGTCGAGGAGGGGGCTCACCCGTTTTGCCACTGAAGCTTTCTTT.

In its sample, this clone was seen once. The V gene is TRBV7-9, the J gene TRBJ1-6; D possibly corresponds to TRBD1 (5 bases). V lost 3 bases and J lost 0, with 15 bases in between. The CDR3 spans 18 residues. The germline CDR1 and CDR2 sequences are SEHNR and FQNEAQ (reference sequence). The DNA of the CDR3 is TGTGCCAGCAGCTTTAGTCCGGGACGGAGCTCCTATAATTCACCCCTCCACTTT. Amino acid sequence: CASSFSPGRSSYNSPLHF.

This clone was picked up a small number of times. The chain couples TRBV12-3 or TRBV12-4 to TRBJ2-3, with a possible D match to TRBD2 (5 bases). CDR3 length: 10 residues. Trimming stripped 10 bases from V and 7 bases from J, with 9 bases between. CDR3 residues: CAIGGHTQYF. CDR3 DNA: TGTGCCATTGGAGGCCATACGCAGTATTTT.

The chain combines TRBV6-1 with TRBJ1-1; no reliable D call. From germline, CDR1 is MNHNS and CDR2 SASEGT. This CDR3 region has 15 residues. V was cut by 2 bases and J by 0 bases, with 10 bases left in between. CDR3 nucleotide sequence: TGTGCCAGCAGTGAATTCACAGTTATGAACACTGAAGCTTTCTTT. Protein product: CASSEFTVMNTEAFF.

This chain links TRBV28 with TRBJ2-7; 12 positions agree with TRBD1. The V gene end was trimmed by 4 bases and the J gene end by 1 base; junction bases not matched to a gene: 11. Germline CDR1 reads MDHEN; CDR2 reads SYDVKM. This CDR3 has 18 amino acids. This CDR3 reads CASSSPSPGQGASYEQYF. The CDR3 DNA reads TGTGCCAGCAGTTCCCCTTCTCCGGGACAGGGGGCTTCCTACGAGCAGTACTTC. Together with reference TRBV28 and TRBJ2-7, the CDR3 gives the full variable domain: DVKVTQSSRYLVKRTGEKVFLECVQDMDHENMFWYRQDPGLGLRLIYFSYDVKMKEKGDIPEGYSVSREKKERFSLILESASTNQTSMYLCASSSPSPGQGASYEQYFGPGTRLTVT.

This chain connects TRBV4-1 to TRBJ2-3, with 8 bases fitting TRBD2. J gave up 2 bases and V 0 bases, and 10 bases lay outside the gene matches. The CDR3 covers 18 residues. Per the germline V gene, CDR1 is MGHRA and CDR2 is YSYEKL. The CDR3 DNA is TGCGCCAGCAGCCAAGATAGGGAGATAGCGGGGTTCACAGATACGCAGTATTTT. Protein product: CASSQDREIAGFTDTQYF.

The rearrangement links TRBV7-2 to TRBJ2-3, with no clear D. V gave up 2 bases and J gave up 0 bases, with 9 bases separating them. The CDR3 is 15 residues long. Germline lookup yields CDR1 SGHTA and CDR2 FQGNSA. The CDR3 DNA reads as TGTGCCAGCAGCTTACGACAACCTAGCACAGATACGCAGTATTTT. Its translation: CASSLRQPSTDTQYF.

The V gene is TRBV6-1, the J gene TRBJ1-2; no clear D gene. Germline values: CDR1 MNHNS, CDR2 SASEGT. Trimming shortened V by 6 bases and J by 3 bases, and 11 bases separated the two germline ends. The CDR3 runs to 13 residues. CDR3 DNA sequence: TGTGCCAGCAGCCCCGGACGGTACTATGGCTACACCTTC. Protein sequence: CASSPGRYYGYTF.

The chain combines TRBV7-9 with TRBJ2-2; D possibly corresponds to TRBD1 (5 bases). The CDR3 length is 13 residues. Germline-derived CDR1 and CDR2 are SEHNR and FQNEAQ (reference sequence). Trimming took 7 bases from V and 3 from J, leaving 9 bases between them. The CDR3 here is CASNRWHTGELFF. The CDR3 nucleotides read TGTGCCAGCAACAGGTGGCACACCGGGGAGCTGTTTTTT.

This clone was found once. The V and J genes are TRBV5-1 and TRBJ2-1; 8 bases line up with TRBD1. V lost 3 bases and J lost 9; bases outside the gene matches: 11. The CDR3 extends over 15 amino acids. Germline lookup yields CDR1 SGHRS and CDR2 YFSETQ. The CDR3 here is CASSWVGPDRGEQFF. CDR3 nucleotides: TGCGCCAGCAGCTGGGTGGGGCCTGACAGGGGTGAGCAGTTCTTC.

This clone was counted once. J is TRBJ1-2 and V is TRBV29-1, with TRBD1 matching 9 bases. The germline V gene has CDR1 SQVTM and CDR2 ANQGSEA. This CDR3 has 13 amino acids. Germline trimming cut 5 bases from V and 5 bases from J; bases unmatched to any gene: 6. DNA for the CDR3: TGCAGCGTTATTGCGACAGGGGGGTATGGCTACACCTTC. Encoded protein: CSVIATGGYGYTF.

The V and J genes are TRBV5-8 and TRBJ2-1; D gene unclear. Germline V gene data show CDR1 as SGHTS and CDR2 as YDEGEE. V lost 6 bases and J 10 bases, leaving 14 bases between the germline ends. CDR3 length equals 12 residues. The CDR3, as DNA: TGTGCCAGCACATTCCCCCTGCAGGAGCAGTTCTTC. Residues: CASTFPLQEQFF.

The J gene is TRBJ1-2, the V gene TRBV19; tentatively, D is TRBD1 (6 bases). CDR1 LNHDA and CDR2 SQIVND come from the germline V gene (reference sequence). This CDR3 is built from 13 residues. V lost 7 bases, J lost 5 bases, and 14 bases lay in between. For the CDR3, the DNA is TGTGCCAGTACCCACTCTGGACAGTATGGCTACACCTTC. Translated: CASTHSGQYGYTF.

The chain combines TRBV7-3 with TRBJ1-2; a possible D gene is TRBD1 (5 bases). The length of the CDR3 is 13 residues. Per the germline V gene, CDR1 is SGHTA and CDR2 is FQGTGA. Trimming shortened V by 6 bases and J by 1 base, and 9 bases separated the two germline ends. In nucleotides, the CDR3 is TGTGCCAGCAGTCCCGACAGTAACTATGGCTACACCTTC. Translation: CASSPDSNYGYTF.

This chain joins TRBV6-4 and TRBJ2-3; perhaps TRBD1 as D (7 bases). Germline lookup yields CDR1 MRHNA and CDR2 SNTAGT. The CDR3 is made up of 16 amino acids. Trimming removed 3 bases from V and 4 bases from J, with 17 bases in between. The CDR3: CASSEVYQGGADTQYF. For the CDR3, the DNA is TGTGCCAGCAGTGAAGTCTACCAGGGGGGCGCAGATACGCAGTATTTT.

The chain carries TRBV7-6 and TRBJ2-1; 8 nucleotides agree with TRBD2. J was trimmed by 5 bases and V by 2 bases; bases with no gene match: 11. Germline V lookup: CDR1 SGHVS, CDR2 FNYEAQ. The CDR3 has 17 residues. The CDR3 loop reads CASSLSSGGTLDNEQFF. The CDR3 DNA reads TGTGCCAGCAGCTTATCAAGCGGGGGCACCCTGGACAATGAGCAGTTCTTC. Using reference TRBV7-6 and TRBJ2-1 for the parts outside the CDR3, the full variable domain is GAGVSQSPRYKVTKRGQDVALRCDPISGHVSLYWYRQALGQGPEFLTYFNYEAQQDKSGLPNDRFSAERPEGSISTLTIQRTEQRDSAMYRCASSLSSGGTLDNEQFFGPGTRLTVL.